The clone carrying this T cell receptor beta chain was observed many times. The sample originates from a study of T cells after yellow fever vaccination. Trimming left V 0 bases short and J 2 bases short, with 18 bases between. The CDR3 is 17 amino acids. Looked up from germline, CDR1 is DFQATT and CDR2 is SNEGSKA (reference sequence). TCR cDNA was made by 5'RACE template switching, adding a universal primer site and UMIs. MiXCR, applied by TCRdb to the 5' RACE reads, yields one record per CDR3 protein. This sample has 68,000 or so distinct CDR3 sequences, with 7.4% found just once. This clonotype was obtained from a man aged 25-45 years who received the YFV17D yellow fever vaccine. The chain joins TRBV20-1 to TRBJ2-3; a possible D gene is TRBD2 (5 bases). The sample consisted of CD8+ T cells sorted from PBMCs, taken 15 days after the yellow fever booster vaccination. CDR3 DNA: TGCAGTGCTAGAGATCCCCGGGATAGGGTAAACACAGATACGCAGTATTTT. It codes for CSARDPRDRVNTDTQYF.